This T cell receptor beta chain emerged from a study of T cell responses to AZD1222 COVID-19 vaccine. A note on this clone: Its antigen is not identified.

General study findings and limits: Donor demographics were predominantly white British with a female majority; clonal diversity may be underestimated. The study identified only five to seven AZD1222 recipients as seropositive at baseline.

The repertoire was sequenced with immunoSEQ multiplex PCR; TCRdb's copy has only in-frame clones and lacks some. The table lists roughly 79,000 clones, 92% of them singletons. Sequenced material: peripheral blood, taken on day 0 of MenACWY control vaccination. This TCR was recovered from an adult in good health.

CDR3 bases: TGTGCCAGCAGTTCCGGTGGCTACACCTTC. Encoded protein: CASSSGGYTF. V and J are TRBV12-3 or TRBV12-4 and TRBJ1-2, with D unresolved. The CDR3 spans 10 residues. Trimming shortened V by 4 bases and J by 7 bases, and 4 bases separated the two germline ends.